These T cell receptor beta chains were read from a single sample in a study of T cell changes during pregnancy in multiple sclerosis. Libraries were prepared by immunoSEQ multiplex PCR; TCRdb keeps only in-frame clonotypes and omits some of them. The repertoire holds about 17,000 clones, with more than 70% as singletons. Here the sequenced sample was CD8+ T cells from peripheral blood mononuclear cells, taken in the third trimester of pregnancy. These receptors all stem from a female donor in good health, enrolled as a control in a pregnancy study. Both conserved end residues are part of each CDR3. A D gene is named only where the DNA matches it firmly. Clone size is stated in some rows and not others, as once, few, many or a class when expanded.

j_gene,v_gene,d_gene,abundance,CDR3nt,CDR3aa
TRBJ1-4,TRBV6-5,-,-,TGTGCCGGCAGCTCCCTCCCCCCCGGGAAGGAACTGTTTTTT,CAGSSLPPGKELFF
TRBJ2-1,TRBV4-3,-,-,TGCGCCAGCAGCCAAGGAACAGGGACGAGCAATGAGCAGTTCTTC,CASSQGTGTSNEQFF
TRBJ1-4,TRBV27,TRBD1,once,TGTGCCAGCAGCACCCGGGACAGCCTCTTGGCTAATGAAAAACTGTTTTTT,CASSTRDSLLANEKLFF
TRBJ1-4,TRBV19,-,-,TGTGCCAGTAGTATACGGCAGGGGACACGGGAAAAACTGTTTTTT,CASSIRQGTREKLFF
TRBJ2-3,TRBV7-9,TRBD2,-,TGTGCCAGCGCTAGCGGGGGGGCCCGCGATACGCAGTATTTT,CASASGGARDTQYF
TRBJ1-1,TRBV29-1,-,once,TGCAGCGTCCCAGGGGCCTCGAACACTGAAGCTTTCTTT,CSVPGASNTEAFF
TRBJ1-4,TRBV5-1,-,-,TGCGCCAGCAGCCCCGGATCCGGGACTAGAGATGAAAAACTGTTTTTT,CASSPGSGTRDEKLFF
TRBJ2-2,TRBV5-6,TRBD2,-,TGTGCCAGCAGGTCCGGGACTAGCCCTCCGGGGGAGCTGTTTTTT,CASRSGTSPPGELFF
TRBJ1-5,TRBV5-5,-,-,TGTGCCAGCAGCTCGGGGGGGCCCCTTAGCAATCAGCCCCAGCATTTT,CASSSGGPLSNQPQHF
TRBJ1-6,TRBV9,TRBD1,-,TGTGCCAGCAGCCCCTCGGACAGGGGTAGCTCCTATAATTCACCCCTCCACTTT,CASSPSDRGSSYNSPLHF
TRBJ1-1,TRBV19,-,few,TGTGCCAGTAGTATCCGCAGGGTGGCTTTCTTT,CASSIRRVAFF
TRBJ1-4,TRBV7-2,TRBD1,-,TGTGCCAGCAGTCGGGACAGGGGTACTGAAAAACTGTTTTTT,CASSRDRGTEKLFF
TRBJ1-2,TRBV6-5,-,-,TGTGCCAGCAGGCGGGGGGGTCCGAACTATGGCTACACCTTC,CASRRGGPNYGYTF
TRBJ1-2,TRBV2,TRBD1,once,TGTGCCAGATGGTCGGGGACAGGTGAAGTCGGCTACACCTTC,CARWSGTGEVGYTF
TRBJ1-1,TRBV19,-,-,TGTGCCAGTAGCCTAGGTGGGGCCACTGAAGCTTTCTTT,CASSLGGATEAFF
TRBJ2-5,TRBV7-8,TRBD2,-,TGTGCCAGCAGCCCCCTGCGGGCGGGAGGGGGGGAGACCCAGTACTTC,CASSPLRAGGGETQYF
TRBJ2-1,TRBV6-5,TRBD1,-,TGTGCCAGCAGTTCTCCCCGGGACAGCAATGAGCAGTTCTTC,CASSSPRDSNEQFF
TRBJ2-7,TRBV11-2,-,once,TGTGCCAGCAGCTTAGGAGGGGGAAACGAGCAGTACTTC,CASSLGGGNEQYF
TRBJ2-2,TRBV9,-,-,TGTGCCAGCAGCGTAGGGAGAACCGGGGAGCTGTTTTTT,CASSVGRTGELFF
TRBJ2-7,TRBV4-3,TRBD2,-,TGCGCCAGCAGCCAAGGGAGCGGGGGACCACAGCAGTACTTC,CASSQGSGGPQQYF
TRBJ1-5,TRBV16,TRBD1,once,TGTGCCAGCAGCCAATCGGTACCAGGGGGTAGCAATCAGCCCCAGCATTTT,CASSQSVPGGSNQPQHF
TRBJ2-1,TRBV9,-,-,TGTGCCAGCAGCGTAGGCGGGGACTCTAACAATGAGCAGTTCTTC,CASSVGGDSNNEQFF
TRBJ1-2,TRBV7-9,-,-,TGTGCCAGCAGCTTACTAAGAAGCTATGGCTACACCTTC,CASSLLRSYGYTF
TRBJ2-1,TRBV7-9,TRBD2,few,TGTGCCAGCAGCTTAAGCGGGAGGATCGATGAGCAGTTCTTC,CASSLSGRIDEQFF
TRBJ1-1,TRBV29-1,TRBD1,-,TGCAGCGTTCGGTCAGGGGGACTGAACACTGAAGCTTTCTTT,CSVRSGGLNTEAFF
TRBJ2-1,TRBV5-1,-,-,TGCGCCAGCAGCTTTAGCGGAAGCTCCTACAATGAGCAGTTCTTC,CASSFSGSSYNEQFF
TRBJ2-7,TRBV5-1,TRBD2,-,TGCGCCAGCAGCTTGGCTCTAGCGGGAGGGAACGAGCAGTACTTC,CASSLALAGGNEQYF
TRBJ1-1,TRBV2,-,-,TGTGCCAGCATGGGCCGGACTGAAGCTTTCTTT,CASMGRTEAFF
TRBJ2-2,TRBV2,-,once,TGTGCCAGCTCACACGATAACAGGGCCGGGGAGCTGTTTTTT,CASSHDNRAGELFF
TRBJ2-1,TRBV7-9,-,-,TGTGCCAGCAGCTTGGGTACGGGCCCCGAGGGAGGTGGCAATGAGCAGTTCTTC,CASSLGTGPEGGGNEQFF
TRBJ1-1,TRBV10-3,-,-,TGTGCCATCGACGGGGACACTGAAGCTTTCTTT,CAIDGDTEAFF
TRBJ1-1,TRBV7-4,TRBD1,-,TGTGCCAGCAGCTTAGGGGACGACAGGGTGAGCACTGAAGCTTTCTTT,CASSLGDDRVSTEAFF
TRBJ2-7,TRBV5-4,-,-,TGTGCCAGCAGCTCGCAGGGCTACGAGCAGTACTTC,CASSSQGYEQYF
TRBJ2-2,TRBV10-3,-,-,TGTGCCATCCAGGGCCACGGGGAGCTGTTTTTT,CAIQGHGELFF
TRBJ2-1,TRBV7-2,-,-,TGTGCCAGCAGCTTTCTGGGGGGAATAAATGAGCAGTTCTTC,CASSFLGGINEQFF
TRBJ2-5,TRBV18,-,-,TGTGCCAGCTCAGGGGGCGTAGTCCAAGAGACCCAGTACTTC,CASSGGVVQETQYF
TRBJ2-1,TRBV11-2,TRBD2,-,TGTGCCAGCAGCCCGGACCCACTAGCGGAGGGTTACAATGAGCAGTTCTTC,CASSPDPLAEGYNEQFF
TRBJ2-7,TRBV4-1,-,-,TGTGCCAGCAGCCAAGATTTAGGGGACTTCTACGAGCAGTACTTC,CASSQDLGDFYEQYF
TRBJ2-5,TRBV6-4,TRBD2,-,TGTGCCCGAACCCCGGGACTAGCGGGGGGCTTAGAGACCCAGTACTTC,CARTPGLAGGLETQYF
TRBJ1-2,TRBV29-1,TRBD1,-,TGCAGCGTTGCGGGGACAGGCTATGGCTACACCTTC,CSVAGTGYGYTF
TRBJ1-2,TRBV19,-,few,TGTGCCAGTAGTAAGGCCAGGAACTCACTTGCTAGCTACACCTTC,CASSKARNSLASYTF
TRBJ2-2,TRBV30,TRBD2,-,TGTGCCCGGGGGGGGACCAGGGAGCTGTTTTTT,CARGGTRELFF
TRBJ2-1,TRBV15,TRBD2,-,TGTGCCACCAGCAGAGATTCGACTAGCGGCTACAATGAGCAGTTCTTC,CATSRDSTSGYNEQFF
TRBJ2-7,TRBV5-1,TRBD1,few,TGCGCCAGCAGCTGGACAGGGGGGAGTGGTGACGAGCAGTACTTC,CASSWTGGSGDEQYF